A selection of T cell receptor beta chains follows, all from one sample in a study of blood T cell repertoires in COVID-19. Clones were sequenced by immunoSEQ multiplex PCR, and TCRdb holds only the in-frame ones, with some missing. The sample consists of approximately 200,000 clones, approximately 84% of them appearing once. The sequenced sample was PBMCs or T cells enriched from blood (not recorded which). The receptors originated from a woman aged 30 to 39 who had recovered from COVID-19. The CDR3 runs from the conserved cysteine through the conserved F or W. The order of the fields is CDR3 protein, V gene.

CASSGTGSPQYF | TRBV9
CASSVDEGENQPQHF | TRBV9
CASSAGQRANTGELFF | TRBV28
CASSLDRSNTEAFF | TRBV9
CASSYYLSSSTDTQYF | TRBV6-5
CARSWGLAGAGGETQYF | TRBV5-5
CASSNTRWPQHF | TRBV6-5
CASSPTPGGRANTGELFF | TRBV7-3
CATRLGGYSNQPQHF | TRBV19
CASSLRPGQGASPLHF | TRBV5-1
CASSPTGGYGYTF | TRBV27
CSVAGTSGVGSSYEQYF | TRBV29-1
CASSPGQAADTQYF | TRBV5-1
CASSSPLGLAENNEQFF | TRBV11-2
CASSIRQGEEMNTEAFF | TRBV19
CASARDTASGNTIYF | TRBV10-2
CASSTGLAGGADTQYF | TRBV6-2/TRBV6-3
CASSVEGARNEQFF | TRBV9
CSVEDQGVKLFF | TRBV29-1
CASSLGASGAREQYF | TRBV7-9
CASSPLSGVNEQFF | TRBV18
CASSSPGGGTNEKLFF | TRBV11-2
CASSLKQGEPEAFF | TRBV5-4
CASSRSGQFANTGELFF | TRBV4-2
CASSYSREGYEQYF | TRBV27
CASSYGRANYGYTF | TRBV28
CASSQRFGRFPEAFF | TRBV5-4
CASSMGLGGDRVNTEAFF | TRBV19
CASSLDRGSQPQHF | TRBV7-2
CASTTGDVDTQYF | TRBV6-5
CASSFEITEAFF | TRBV7-9
CASSKGRGSNQPQHF | TRBV19
CASSPVAGVHTGELFF | TRBV18
CASSPFGRERKPGANVLTF | TRBV9
CSVAIRVTETQYF | TRBV29-1
CASSLGGADYGYTF | TRBV28
CASSLVANEQFF | TRBV12-3/TRBV12-4
CASREDSFSGNTIYF | TRBV6-1
CASSLLGQNTEAFF | TRBV7-2
CASSESVPPGPYF | TRBV12-3/TRBV12-4
CASSLVGASGNTIYF | TRBV5-1
CASSYLQVNSPLHF | TRBV6-5
CASSPGQGWTGELFF | TRBV5-4
CASSLRGLSGNTIYF | TRBV5-1
CASSFTGLSGNTIYF | TRBV5-8
CASTRPSGNTIYF | TRBV23-1
CASTRTSGGWNTEAFF | TRBV27
CSVSKHGVPGNTIYF | TRBV29-1
CASSLSTSNEQYF | TRBV27